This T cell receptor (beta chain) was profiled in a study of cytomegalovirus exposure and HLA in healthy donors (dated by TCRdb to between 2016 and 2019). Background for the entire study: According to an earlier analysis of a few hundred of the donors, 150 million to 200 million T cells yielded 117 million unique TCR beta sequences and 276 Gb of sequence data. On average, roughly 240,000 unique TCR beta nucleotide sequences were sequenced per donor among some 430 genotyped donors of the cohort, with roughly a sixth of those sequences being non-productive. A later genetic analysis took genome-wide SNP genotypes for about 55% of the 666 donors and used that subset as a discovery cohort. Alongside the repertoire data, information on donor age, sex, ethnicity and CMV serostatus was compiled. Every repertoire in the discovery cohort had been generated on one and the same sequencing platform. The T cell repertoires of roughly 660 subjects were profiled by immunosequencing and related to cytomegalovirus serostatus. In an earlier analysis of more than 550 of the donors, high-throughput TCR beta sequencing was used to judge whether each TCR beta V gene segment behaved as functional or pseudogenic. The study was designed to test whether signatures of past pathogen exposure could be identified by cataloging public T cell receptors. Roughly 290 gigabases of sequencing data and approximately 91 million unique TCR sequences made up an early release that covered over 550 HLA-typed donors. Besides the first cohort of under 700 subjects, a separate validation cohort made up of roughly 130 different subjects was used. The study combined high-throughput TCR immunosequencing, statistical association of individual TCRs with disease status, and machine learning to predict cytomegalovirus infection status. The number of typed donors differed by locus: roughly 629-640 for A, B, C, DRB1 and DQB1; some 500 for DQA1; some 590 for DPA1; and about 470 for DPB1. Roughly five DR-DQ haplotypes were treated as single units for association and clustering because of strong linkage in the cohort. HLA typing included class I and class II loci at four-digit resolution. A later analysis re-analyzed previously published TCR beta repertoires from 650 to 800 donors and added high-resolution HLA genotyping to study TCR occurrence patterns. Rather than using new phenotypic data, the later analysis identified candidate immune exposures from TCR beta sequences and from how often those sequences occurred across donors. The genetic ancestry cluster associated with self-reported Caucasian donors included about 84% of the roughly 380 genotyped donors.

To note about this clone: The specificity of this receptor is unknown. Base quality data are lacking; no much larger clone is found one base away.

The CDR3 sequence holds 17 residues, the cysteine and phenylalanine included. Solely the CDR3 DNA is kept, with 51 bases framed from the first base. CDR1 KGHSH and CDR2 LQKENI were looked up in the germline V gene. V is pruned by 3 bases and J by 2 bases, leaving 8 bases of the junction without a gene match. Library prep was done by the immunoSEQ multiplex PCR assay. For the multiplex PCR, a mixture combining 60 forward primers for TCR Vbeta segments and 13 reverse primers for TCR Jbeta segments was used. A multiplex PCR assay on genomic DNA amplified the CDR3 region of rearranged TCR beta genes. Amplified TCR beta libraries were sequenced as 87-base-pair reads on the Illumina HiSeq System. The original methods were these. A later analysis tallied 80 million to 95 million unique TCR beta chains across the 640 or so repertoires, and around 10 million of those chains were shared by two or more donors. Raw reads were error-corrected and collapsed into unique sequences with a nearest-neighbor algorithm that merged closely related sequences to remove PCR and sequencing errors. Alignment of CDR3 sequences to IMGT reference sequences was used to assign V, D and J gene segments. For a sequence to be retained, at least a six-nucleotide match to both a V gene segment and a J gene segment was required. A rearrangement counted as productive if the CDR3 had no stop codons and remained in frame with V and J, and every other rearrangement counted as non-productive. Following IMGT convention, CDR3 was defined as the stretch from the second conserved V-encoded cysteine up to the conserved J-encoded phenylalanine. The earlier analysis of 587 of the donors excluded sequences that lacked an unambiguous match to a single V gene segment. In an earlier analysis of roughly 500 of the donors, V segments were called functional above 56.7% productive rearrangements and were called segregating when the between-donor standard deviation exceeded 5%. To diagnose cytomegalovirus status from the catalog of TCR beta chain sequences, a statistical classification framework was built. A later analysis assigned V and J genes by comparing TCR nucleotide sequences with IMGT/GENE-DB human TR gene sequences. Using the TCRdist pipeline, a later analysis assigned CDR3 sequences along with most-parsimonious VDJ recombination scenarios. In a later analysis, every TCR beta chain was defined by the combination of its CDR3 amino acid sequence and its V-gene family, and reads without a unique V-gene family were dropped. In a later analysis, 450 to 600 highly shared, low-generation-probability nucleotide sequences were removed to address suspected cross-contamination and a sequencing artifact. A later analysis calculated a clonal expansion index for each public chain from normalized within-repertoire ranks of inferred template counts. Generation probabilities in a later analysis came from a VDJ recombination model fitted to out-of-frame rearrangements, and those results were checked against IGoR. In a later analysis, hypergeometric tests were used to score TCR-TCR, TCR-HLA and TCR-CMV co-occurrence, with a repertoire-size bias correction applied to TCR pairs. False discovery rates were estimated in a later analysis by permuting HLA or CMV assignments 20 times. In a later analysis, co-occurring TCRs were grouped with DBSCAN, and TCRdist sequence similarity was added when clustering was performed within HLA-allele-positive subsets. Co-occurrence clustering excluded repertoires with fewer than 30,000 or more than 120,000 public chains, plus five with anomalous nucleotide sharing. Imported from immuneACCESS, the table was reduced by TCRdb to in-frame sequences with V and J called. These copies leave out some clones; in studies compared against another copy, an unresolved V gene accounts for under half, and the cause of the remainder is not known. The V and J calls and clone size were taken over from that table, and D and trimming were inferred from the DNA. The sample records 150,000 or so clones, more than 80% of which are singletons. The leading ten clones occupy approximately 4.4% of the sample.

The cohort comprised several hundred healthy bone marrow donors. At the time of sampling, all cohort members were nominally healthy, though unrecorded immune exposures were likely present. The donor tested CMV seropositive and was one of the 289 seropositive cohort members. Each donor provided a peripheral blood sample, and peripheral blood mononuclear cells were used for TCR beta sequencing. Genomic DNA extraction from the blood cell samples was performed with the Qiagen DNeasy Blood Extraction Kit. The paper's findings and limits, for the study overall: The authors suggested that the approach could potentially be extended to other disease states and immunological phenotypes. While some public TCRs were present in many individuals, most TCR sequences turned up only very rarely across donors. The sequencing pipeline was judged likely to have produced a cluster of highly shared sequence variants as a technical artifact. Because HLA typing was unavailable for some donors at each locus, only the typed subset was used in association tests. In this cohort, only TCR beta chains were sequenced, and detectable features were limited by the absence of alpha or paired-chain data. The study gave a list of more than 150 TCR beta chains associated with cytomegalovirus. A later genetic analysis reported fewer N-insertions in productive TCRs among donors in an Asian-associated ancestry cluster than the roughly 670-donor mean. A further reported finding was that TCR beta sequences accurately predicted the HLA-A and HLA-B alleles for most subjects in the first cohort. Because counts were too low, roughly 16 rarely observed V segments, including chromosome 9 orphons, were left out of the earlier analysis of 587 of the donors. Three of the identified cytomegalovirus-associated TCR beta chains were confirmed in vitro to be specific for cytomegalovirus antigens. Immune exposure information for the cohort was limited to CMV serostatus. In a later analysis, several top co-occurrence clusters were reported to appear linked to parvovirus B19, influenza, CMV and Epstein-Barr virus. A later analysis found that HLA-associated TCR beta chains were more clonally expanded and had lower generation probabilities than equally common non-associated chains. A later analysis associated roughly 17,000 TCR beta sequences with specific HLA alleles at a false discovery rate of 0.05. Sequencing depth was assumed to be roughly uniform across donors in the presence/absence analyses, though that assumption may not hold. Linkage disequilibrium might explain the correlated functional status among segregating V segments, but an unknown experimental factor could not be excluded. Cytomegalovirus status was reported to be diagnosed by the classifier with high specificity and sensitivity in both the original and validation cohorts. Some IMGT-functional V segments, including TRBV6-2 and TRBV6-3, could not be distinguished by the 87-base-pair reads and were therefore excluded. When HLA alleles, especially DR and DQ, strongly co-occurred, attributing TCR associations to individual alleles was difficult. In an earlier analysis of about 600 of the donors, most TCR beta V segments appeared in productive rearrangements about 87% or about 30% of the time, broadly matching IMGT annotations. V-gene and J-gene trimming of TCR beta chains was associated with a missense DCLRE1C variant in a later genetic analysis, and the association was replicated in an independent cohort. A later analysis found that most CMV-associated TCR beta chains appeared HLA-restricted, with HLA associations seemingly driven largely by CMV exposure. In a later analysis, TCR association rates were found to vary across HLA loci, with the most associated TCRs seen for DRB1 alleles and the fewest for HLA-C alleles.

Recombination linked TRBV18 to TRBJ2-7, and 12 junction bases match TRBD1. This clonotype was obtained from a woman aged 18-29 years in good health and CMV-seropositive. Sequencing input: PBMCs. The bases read TGTGCCAGCTCACCGGACCGCTGGGACAGGGGGCCCTACGAGCAGTACTTC. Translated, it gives CASSPDRWDRGPYEQYF. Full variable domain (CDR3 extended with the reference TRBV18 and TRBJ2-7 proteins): NAGVMQNPRHLVRRRGQEARLRCSPMKGHSHVYWYRQLPEEGLKFMVYLQKENIIDESGMPKERFSAEFPKEGPSILRIQQVVRGDSAAYFCASSPDRWDRGPYEQYFGPGTRLTVT.